The 30 T cell receptor beta chains reported below all come from one sample, sequenced in a study of blood T cell repertoires in COVID-19. Only in-frame clones appear in the TCRdb table, and some are missing; sequencing was by immunoSEQ multiplex PCR. The repertoire holds approximately 250,000 clones, over 90% seen once, with roughly 0.8% in the top ten. Sequencing input: peripheral blood. The receptors were sampled from a man younger than 45 with COVID-19, enrolled during active disease.

This clone appeared once. V and J are TRBV12-3 or TRBV12-4 and TRBJ2-7; 10 positions agree with TRBD1. With V trimmed by 5 bases and J by 5 bases, 3 bases remained unmatched. The CDR3 length is 13 residues. Here the CDR3 DNA reads TGTGCCAGCAGTGCCGGGACAGGGGACGAGCAGTACTTC. Protein sequence: CASSAGTGDEQYF.

This clone was picked up one time. The rearrangement links TRBV6-5 to TRBJ2-3; 7 bases agree with TRBD2. Germline trimming cut 3 bases from V and 1 base from J; bases unmatched to any gene: 7. The CDR3 has 16 residues. Germline loops: CDR1 MNHEY, CDR2 SVGAGI. The CDR3 nucleotides are TGTGCCAGCAGTTATTCCGGCGGGGGACGCACAGATACGCAGTATTTT. Translation gives CASSYSGGGRTDTQYF.

The V call is TRBV5-1, the J call TRBJ1-3, with D perhaps matching TRBD1 (6 bases). This CDR3 has 18 amino acids. The V gene lost 0 bases and the J gene lost 0 bases, with 16 bases spanning the gap. CDR1 and CDR2 (germline): SGHRS, YFSETQ. The CDR3 here is CASSLAADSLLSGNTIYF. CDR3 sequence (DNA): TGCGCCAGCAGCTTGGCCGCGGACAGCCTCCTCTCTGGAAACACCATATATTTT.

The genes are TRBV29-1 and TRBJ2-1; TRBD1 aligns across 8 bases. V lost 3 bases to trimming and J lost 4 bases; unmatched junction nucleotides: 5. This CDR3 has 14 residues. Germline V gene lookup returns CDR1 SQVTM and CDR2 ANQGSEA. CDR3 protein: CSVDHRDRYNEQFF. DNA for the CDR3: TGCAGCGTTGACCACCGGGACAGGTACAATGAGCAGTTCTTC.

In its sample, this clone was seen once. The chain uses TRBV7-9 and TRBJ1-4; 9 bases are shared with TRBD1. Germline-derived CDR1 and CDR2 are SEHNR and FQNEAQ (reference sequence). Trimming took 4 bases from V and 7 from J; bases not matched to a gene: 10. The CDR3 runs 16 residues. Here the CDR3 reads CASSWPGQGDPEKLFF. The CDR3, as DNA: TGTGCCAGCAGCTGGCCGGGACAGGGAGACCCTGAAAAACTGTTTTTT.

The V gene is TRBV6-1, the J gene TRBJ1-1; the D is unclear. CDR3 size: 12 residues. Germline V CDR1 and CDR2: MNHNS, SASEGT. With 2 bases removed from V and 4 bases from J, the gap between germline ends came to 5 bases. The CDR3, as DNA: TGTGCCAGCAGTGAATCCGGCACTGAAGCTTTCTTT. Translated, it gives CASSESGTEAFF.

The CDR3 bases are TGTGCCAGCAGCTCACAGGGGGGGGGTGGCTACACCTTC. Its protein product is CASSSQGGGGYTF. The chain carries TRBV5-4 and TRBJ1-2; 8 bases map to TRBD1. Germline V gene sequence: CDR1 SGHNT, CDR2 YYREEE (reference sequence). The CDR3 has 13 residues. The J segment lost 7 bases and the V segment lost 3 bases, leaving 5 bases of the junction unmatched. Based on the CDR3 plus reference TRBV5-4 and TRBJ1-2, the full variable domain is ETGVTQSPTHLIKTRGQQVTLRCSSQSGHNTVSWYQQALGQGPQFIFQYYREEENGRGNFPPRFSGLQFPNYSSELNVNALELDDSALYLCASSSQGGGGYTFGSGTRLTVV.

The chain recombines TRBV6-4 with TRBJ1-5, with 7 bases fitting TRBD1. The ends lost 6 bases at V and 5 bases at J; junction bases unmatched: 7. Germline V gene sequence: CDR1 MRHNA, CDR2 SNTAGT. CDR3 size: 14 residues. CDR3 coding DNA: TGTGCCAGCAGCCCTGACAGGGTCGATCAGCCCCAGCATTTT. Translating gives CASSPDRVDQPQHF.

The V gene is TRBV4-1, the J gene TRBJ1-1; no firm D call. The CDR3 is 15 amino acids. V lost 4 bases and J lost 4, with 16 bases in between. Per the germline V gene, CDR1 is MGHRA and CDR2 is YSYEKL. This chain's CDR3 is CASSPLGRRGTEAFF. DNA of the CDR3: TGCGCCAGCAGCCCCCTGGGGAGACGGGGCACTGAAGCTTTCTTT.

The rearrangement joins TRBV13 to TRBJ2-5; D perhaps matches TRBD1 (5 bases). Per germline, CDR1 PRHDT and CDR2 FYEKMQ (reference sequence). Trimming took 5 bases from V and 7 from J, leaving 17 bases between them. The CDR3 has 14 residues. CDR3 bases: TGTGCCAGCAGCCTCCGACAGAATACGAGGACCCAGTACTTC. Its protein product is CASSLRQNTRTQYF.

This chain links TRBV5-1 with TRBJ1-1; TRBD1 aligns across 7 bases. Germline V CDR1 and CDR2: SGHRS, YFSETQ. The CDR3 is 13 residues long. V trimming: 7 bases; J trimming: 3 bases; junction bases outside the gene matches: 6. CDR3 sequence reads: CASGKGTDTEAFF. DNA for the CDR3: TGCGCCAGCGGTAAGGGGACAGACACTGAAGCTTTCTTT.

The rearrangement joins TRBV7-9 to TRBJ1-2, with D tentatively TRBD1 (5 bases). The CDR3 runs to 13 residues. Germline lookup yields CDR1 SEHNR and CDR2 FQNEAQ (reference sequence). V was trimmed by 3 bases and J by 5 bases, leaving 10 bases between them. The CDR3 nucleotides are TGTGCCAGCAGCTTGGTCAGGGCTTATGGCTACACCTTC. Protein: CASSLVRAYGYTF.

The chain carries TRBV18 and TRBJ1-4; possibly TRBD1 for D (6 bases). Germline values: CDR1 KGHSH, CDR2 LQKENI. The V and J ends lost 0 bases and 4 bases respectively, with 9 bases between them. This CDR3 spans 15 amino acids. Here the CDR3 DNA reads TGTGCCAGCTCACCACCTAGGACAGATAATGAAAAACTGTTTTTT. Amino acids: CASSPPRTDNEKLFF.

The chain has TRBV10-2 and TRBJ2-3; TRBD2 is a possible D gene (5 bases). The CDR3 has 14 amino acids. V lost 5 bases to trimming and J lost 1 base, with 10 bases between them. CDR1 is WSHSY, CDR2 SAAADI, per germline. The CDR3 nucleotides read TGCGCCAGCAGTTCAGCGGCCCGCACAGATACGCAGTATTTT. As protein: CASSSAARTDTQYF.

The V gene is TRBV21-1, the J gene TRBJ2-3; the table's D call TRBD1 went unverified against the DNA. TRBV21-1 is designated a pseudogene. This CDR3 comprises 12 residues. DNA of the CDR3: TGTGCCAGGGACACCTACACAGATACGCAGTATTTT. It translates to CARDTYTDTQYF.

This clone was picked up one time. The chain carries TRBV19 and TRBJ1-1, with D perhaps TRBD1 (6 bases). V was trimmed by 6 bases and J by 1 base, leaving 9 bases between them. The CDR3 contains 13 residues. Per germline, CDR1 LNHDA and CDR2 SQIVND (reference sequence). The CDR3 sequence is CASSYRANTEAFF. Here the CDR3 DNA reads TGTGCCAGTAGCTACAGGGCGAACACTGAAGCTTTCTTT.

The chain links TRBV5-1 to TRBJ1-1, with D possibly matching TRBD1 (6 bases). In germline, CDR1 is SGHRS, CDR2 YFSETQ. V was shortened by 3 bases and J by 4 bases, with 13 bases between the two germline ends. This CDR3 spans 14 amino acids. CDR3 in amino acids: CASSSQGSGTEAFF. CDR3 coding DNA: TGCGCCAGCAGCTCCCAGGGGAGTGGCACTGAAGCTTTCTTT.

This clone was seen more than once but under ten times. This chain's CDR3 is CAISESQGKVMNTEAFF. The CDR3 nucleotides are TGTGCCATCAGTGAGTCCCAGGGTAAGGTCATGAACACTGAAGCTTTCTTT. The chain joins TRBV10-3 to TRBJ1-1; a possible D gene is TRBD1 (5 bases). V lost 0 bases to trimming and J lost 0 bases, with 14 bases between them. Germline V gene data show CDR1 as ENHRY and CDR2 as SYGVKD. The CDR3 is 17 residues long.

The V and J genes are TRBV4-1 and TRBJ1-2; 10 nucleotides agree with TRBD1. The ends lost 2 bases at V and 8 bases at J; junction bases unmatched: 5. Looked up from germline, CDR1 is MGHRA and CDR2 is YSYEKL. CDR3 length: 14 residues. CDR3 sequence reads: CASSQPGQGKGYTF. In DNA form, the CDR3 reads TGCGCCAGCAGCCAACCGGGACAGGGGAAGGGCTACACCTTC.

The chain joins TRBV20-1 to TRBJ1-5; D is possibly TRBD1 (6 bases). The CDR3 has 15 residues. Germline V CDR1 and CDR2: DFQATT, SNEGSKA (reference sequence). Trimming took 3 bases from V and 5 from J, leaving 17 bases between them. The CDR3 sequence is CSASDSRGGHQPQHF. The CDR3 DNA reads TGCAGTGCTAGTGATAGCAGGGGTGGCCATCAGCCCCAGCATTTT.

This clone was recorded only once. CDR3 region: CASSFQGLEGNQPQHF. The CDR3 region has the DNA TGTGCCAGCAGCTTCCAGGGGCTTGAGGGCAATCAGCCCCAGCATTTT. This sequence joins TRBV7-9 and TRBJ1-5, with a weak D call TRBD1 (6 bases). Germline CDR1 reads SEHNR; CDR2 reads FQNEAQ (reference sequence). V was pared by 3 bases and J by 2 bases, with 14 bases between. The CDR3 sequence is 16 residues long. Looking up the rest from reference TRBV7-9 and TRBJ1-5 gives the full variable domain: DTGVSQNPRHKITKRGQNVTFRCDPISEHNRLYWYRQTLGQGPEFLTYFQNEAQLEKSRLLSDRFSAERPKGSFSTLEIQRTEQGDSAMYLCASSFQGLEGNQPQHFGDGTRLSIL.

V is TRBV4-1 and J is TRBJ1-2; 9 bases are shared with TRBD1. Germline lookup yields CDR1 MGHRA and CDR2 YSYEKL. J gave up 7 bases and V 0 bases, and 6 bases lay outside the gene matches. This CDR3 spans 15 amino acids. Written as DNA, the CDR3 is TGCGCCAGCAGCCAAGATAGAGGGACAGGGATTGGCTACACCTTC. Translation gives CASSQDRGTGIGYTF.

The chain joins TRBV25-1 to TRBJ1-2, with 8 bases matching TRBD1. The CDR3 length is 15 residues. The germline gives CDR1 MGHDK, CDR2 SYGVNS. Trimming cost V 1 base and J 6 bases; bases outside gene matches: 7. CDR3 region: CASSELTQGGDGYTF. The CDR3, as DNA: TGTGCCAGCAGTGAATTAACACAGGGGGGAGATGGCTACACCTTC.

The chain has TRBV27 and TRBJ1-2; weak D call: TRBD1 (5 bases). CDR3 length: 13 residues. Germline assignment: CDR1 MNHEY and CDR2 SMNVEV (reference sequence). Trimming stripped 6 bases from V and 5 bases from J, with 13 bases between. Here the CDR3 reads CASSLRGRYGYTF. As DNA, the CDR3 is TGTGCCAGCAGCCTCCGGGGGAGGTATGGCTACACCTTC.

The V call is TRBV12-3 or TRBV12-4, the J call TRBJ1-2; D unclear. The CDR3 is made up of 12 amino acids. V shed 2 bases and J shed 3 bases, with 4 bases lying between them. CDR3 coding DNA: TGTGCCAGCAGTTTACGGGACTATGGCTACACCTTC. As protein: CASSLRDYGYTF.

The V and J genes are TRBV2 and TRBJ2-3, with TRBD2 identical over 14 bases. V was pared by 6 bases and J by 6 bases, with 8 bases of the junction left unmatched. The CDR3 has 16 amino acids. In germline, CDR1 is SNHLY, CDR2 FYNNEI. CDR3 sequence (DNA): TGTGCCAGCAGAGGGACTAGCGGGGGATTCGGGGATACGCAGTATTTT. The encoded protein is CASRGTSGGFGDTQYF.

In the case of this clone: Other nucleotide sequences from this sample produce the same CDR3. The V gene is TRBV6-5, the J gene TRBJ1-1; possible D gene TRBD1, 5 bases. Germline V CDR1 and CDR2: MNHEY, SVGAGI. V lost 5 bases to trimming and J lost 6 bases, with 10 bases between them. CDR3 length equals 12 residues. CDR3 loop: CASSRGRSEAFF. The CDR3 DNA reads TGTGCCAGCAGTAGGGGCAGGTCTGAAGCTTTCTTT.

This sequence joins TRBV3-1 (or the pseudogene TRBV3-2) and TRBJ1-5; D is ambiguous. The CDR3 covers 14 residues. CDR1 is LGHDT and CDR2 is YNNKEL in the germline V gene (reference sequence). Trimming took off 3 bases at V and 0 bases at J, with 6 bases between the two ends. For the CDR3, the DNA is TGTGCCAGCAGCCAGGGCTCTAGCAATCAGCCCCAGCATTTT. Amino acid sequence: CASSQGSSNQPQHF.

As DNA, the CDR3 is TGTGCCAGCAGCCAGGGTAGACTAGCGGCGAACACCGGGGAGCTGTTTTTT. As protein: CASSQGRLAANTGELFF. V gene TRBV3-1 (or the pseudogene TRBV3-2) combines with J gene TRBJ2-2; 9 bases line up with TRBD2. The CDR3 has 17 amino acids. V shed 3 bases and J 0 bases; nucleotides not matched to a gene: 5. Germline loops: CDR1 LGHDT, CDR2 YNNKEL (reference sequence).

The DNA for the CDR3 is TGTGCCAGCAGACGACAGGGGAAGAGGGACAATGAGCAGTTCTTC. This encodes CASRRQGKRDNEQFF. This chain uses TRBV6-6 with TRBJ2-1; 8 bases align to TRBD1. This CDR3 comprises 15 residues. V was clipped by 6 bases and J by 5 bases; unmatched bases: 9. In germline, CDR1 is MNHNY, CDR2 SVGAGI (reference sequence).